The entry below describes one T cell receptor (beta chain). Its antigen remains unknown. The ends lost 0 bases at V and 1 base at J; junction bases unmatched: 1. The germline V gene has CDR1 GTSNPN and CDR2 SVGIG (reference sequence). This CDR3 spans 15 amino acids. This record belongs to a study of graft-versus-host responses after intestinal transplantation. Study-wide points: Early post-transplant declines in HvG were associated with peak levels of circulating GvH clones.

Using immunoSEQ multiplex PCR, the repertoire was profiled, and TCRdb retains in-frame clones only, with some absent. Here the sample spans roughly 81,000 clones, around 84% being singletons. Source: unstimulated CD4+ T cells sorted from spleen or lymph node cells, taken before intestinal transplant. The chain couples TRBV30 to TRBJ1-5, with 9 nucleotides matching TRBD1. The TCR was taken from a human donor who received an intestinal transplant. The CDR3 DNA reads TGTGCCTGGAGTGTACAGGGGGCGAGCAATCAGCCCCAGCATTTT. This codes for CAWSVQGASNQPQHF.